This T cell receptor (beta chain) was found in a study of OX40 agonist ivuxolimab in advanced cancers. General study findings and limits: Some nonresponders also had low normalized T-cell clonal expansion.

Libraries were prepared by immunoSEQ multiplex PCR; TCRdb keeps only in-frame clonotypes and omits some of them. The repertoire holds tens of thousands of clones, with 60% to 80% as singletons. To note about this clone: No antigen is known for it.

Drawing of blood for sampling happened at baseline, at cycle 4 day 1, and at cycle 7 day 1. The CDR3 sequence is 15 residues long. Trimming removed 4 bases from V and 12 bases from J; junction bases left unmatched: 6. CDR1 is MNHEY and CDR2 is SVGAGI in the germline V gene. The TCR sequence derives from an adult with an advanced solid tumor such as melanoma, head and neck, liver or kidney cancer. The sequenced sample was CD4+ or CD8+ T cells sorted from blood, obtained in a trial of the OX40 agonist ivuxolimab. The chain has TRBV6-5 and TRBJ2-1, with 16 bases that match TRBD2. The CDR3 bases are TGTGCCAGCAGTTCGCCGGGACTAGCGGGAGGGGGGCAGTTCTTC. It specifies CASSSPGLAGGGQFF.